This TCR beta chain emerged from a study of early T cells in non-severe SARS-CoV-2 infection. As part of library construction, unique molecular identifiers were attached to individual cDNA molecules. Via MiXCR, TCRdb re-called the 5' RACE reads, giving one row per CDR3 protein. The sample has around 84,000 distinct CDR3 sequences; 9% to 13% are singletons. This clonotype turned up a few times. Germline V gene lookup returns CDR1 DFQATT and CDR2 SNEGSKA (reference sequence). The CDR3 contains 14 residues. Trimming removed 3 bases from V and 7 bases from J; junction bases left unmatched: 11. Specimen: whole blood. The V call is TRBV20-1, the J call TRBJ2-7; 8 bases line up with TRBD1. The TCR originated in an adult who was a healthcare worker with PCR-confirmed SARS-CoV-2 infection or an uninfected control (not recorded which). DNA for the CDR3: TGCAGTGCTAGGGGATGGACAGGGATAGGGGAGCAGTACTTC. This gives the protein CSARGWTGIGEQYF.